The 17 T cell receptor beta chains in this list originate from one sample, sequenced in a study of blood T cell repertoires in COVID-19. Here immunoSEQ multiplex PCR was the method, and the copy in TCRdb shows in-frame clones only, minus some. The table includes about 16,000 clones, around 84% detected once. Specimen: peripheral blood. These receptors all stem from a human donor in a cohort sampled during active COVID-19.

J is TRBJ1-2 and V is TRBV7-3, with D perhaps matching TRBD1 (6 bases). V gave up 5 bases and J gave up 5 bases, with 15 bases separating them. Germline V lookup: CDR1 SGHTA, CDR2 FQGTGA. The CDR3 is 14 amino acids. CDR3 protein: CASSLRGESYGYTF. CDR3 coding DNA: TGTGCCAGCAGCCTCAGGGGAGAATCTTATGGCTACACCTTC.

CDR3 in DNA: TGTGCCAGCAGTACCAGGTCCTACGAGCAGTACTTC. Amino acids: CASSTRSYEQYF. The rearrangement joins TRBV12-3 or TRBV12-4 to TRBJ2-7; D is unresolved. The CDR3 runs to 12 residues. V shed 5 bases and J shed 1 base, with 6 bases lying between them.

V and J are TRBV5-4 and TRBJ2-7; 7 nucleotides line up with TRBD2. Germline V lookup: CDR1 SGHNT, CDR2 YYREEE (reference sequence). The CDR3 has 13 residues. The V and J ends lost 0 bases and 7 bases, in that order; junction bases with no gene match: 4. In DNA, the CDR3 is TGTGCCAGCAGCTTGGGTGGGGGGGGAGAGCAGTACTTC. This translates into CASSLGGGGEQYF.

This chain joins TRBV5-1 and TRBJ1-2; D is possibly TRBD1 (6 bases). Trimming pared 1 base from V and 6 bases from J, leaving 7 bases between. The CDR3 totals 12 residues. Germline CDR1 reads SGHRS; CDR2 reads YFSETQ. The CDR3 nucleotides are TGCGCCAGCAGCTTGTCAGGGGATGGCTACACCTTC. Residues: CASSLSGDGYTF.

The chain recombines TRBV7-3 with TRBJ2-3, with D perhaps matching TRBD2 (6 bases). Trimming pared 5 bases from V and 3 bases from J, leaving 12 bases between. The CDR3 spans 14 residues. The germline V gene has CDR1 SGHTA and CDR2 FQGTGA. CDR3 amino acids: CASSLMAGTDTQYF. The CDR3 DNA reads TGTGCCAGCAGCCTAATGGCGGGAACAGATACGCAGTATTTT.

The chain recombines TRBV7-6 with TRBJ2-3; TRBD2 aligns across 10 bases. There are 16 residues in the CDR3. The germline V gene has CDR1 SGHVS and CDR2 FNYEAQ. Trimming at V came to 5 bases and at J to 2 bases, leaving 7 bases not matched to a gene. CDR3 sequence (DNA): TGTGCCAGCAGCCCAGGACTAGCGGAGCCCACAGATACGCAGTATTTT. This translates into CASSPGLAEPTDTQYF.

Here the CDR3 DNA reads TGTGCCACCTTGAATTGGGGGGTTAATGAAAAACTGTTTTTT. This sequence encodes CATLNWGVNEKLFF. This chain joins TRBV24-1 and TRBJ1-4, with D possibly matching TRBD1 (5 bases). The CDR3 extends over 14 amino acids. V was clipped by 9 bases and J by 4 bases, with 14 bases between them. Per germline, CDR1 KGHDR and CDR2 SFDVKD.

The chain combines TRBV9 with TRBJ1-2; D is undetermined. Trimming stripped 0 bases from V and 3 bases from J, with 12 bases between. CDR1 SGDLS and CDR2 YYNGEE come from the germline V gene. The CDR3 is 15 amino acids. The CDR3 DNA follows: TGTGCCAGCAGCGTAGGGGGTACGGAGGACTATGGCTACACCTTC. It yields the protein CASSVGGTEDYGYTF. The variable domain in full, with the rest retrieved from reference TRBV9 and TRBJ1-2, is DSGVTQTPKHLITATGQRVTLRCSPRSGDLSVYWYQQSLDQGLQFLIQYYNGEERAKGNILERFSAQQFPDLHSELNLSSLELGDSALYFCASSVGGTEDYGYTFGSGTRLTVV.

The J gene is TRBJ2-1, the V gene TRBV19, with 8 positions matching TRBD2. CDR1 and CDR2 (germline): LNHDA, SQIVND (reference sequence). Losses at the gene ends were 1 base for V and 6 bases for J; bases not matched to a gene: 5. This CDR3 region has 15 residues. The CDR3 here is CASSIAGGLRNEQFF. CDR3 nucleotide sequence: TGTGCCAGTAGTATAGCGGGGGGGCTTCGCAATGAGCAGTTCTTC.

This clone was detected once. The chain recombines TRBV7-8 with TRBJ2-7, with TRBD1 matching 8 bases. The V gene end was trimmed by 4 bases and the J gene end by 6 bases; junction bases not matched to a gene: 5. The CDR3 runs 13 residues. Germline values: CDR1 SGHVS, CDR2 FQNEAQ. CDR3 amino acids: CASSSTTGAEQYF. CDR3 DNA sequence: TGTGCCAGCAGCTCTACGACAGGGGCCGAGCAGTACTTC.

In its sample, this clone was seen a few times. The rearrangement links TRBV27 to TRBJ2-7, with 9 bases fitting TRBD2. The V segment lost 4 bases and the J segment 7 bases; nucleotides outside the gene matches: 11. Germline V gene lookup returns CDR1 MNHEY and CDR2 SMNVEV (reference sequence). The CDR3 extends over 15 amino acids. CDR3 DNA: TGTGCCAGCAGTTCCGGACTAGCGATTCGGGGGGAGCAGTACTTC. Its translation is CASSSGLAIRGEQYF.

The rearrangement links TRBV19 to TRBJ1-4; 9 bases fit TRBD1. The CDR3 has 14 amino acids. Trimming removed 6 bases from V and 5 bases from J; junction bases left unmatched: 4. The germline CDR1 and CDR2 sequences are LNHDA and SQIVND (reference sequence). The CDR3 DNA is TGTGCCAGTAGAACCGGGACAGGGAATGAAAAACTGTTTTTT. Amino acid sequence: CASRTGTGNEKLFF.

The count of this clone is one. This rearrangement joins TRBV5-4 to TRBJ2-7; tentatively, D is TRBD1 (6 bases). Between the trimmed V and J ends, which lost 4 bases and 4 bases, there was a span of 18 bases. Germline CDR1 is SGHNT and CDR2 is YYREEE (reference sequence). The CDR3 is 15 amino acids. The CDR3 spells CASSLQGHDPYEQYF. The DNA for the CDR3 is TGTGCCAGCAGCCTACAGGGTCACGACCCATACGAGCAGTACTTC.

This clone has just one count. CDR3 nucleotides: TGTGCCAGCCGGCGGGGGCCCAACAATGAGCAGTTCTTC. Encoded protein: CASRRGPNNEQFF. The chain links TRBV9 to TRBJ2-1, with a weak D call TRBD2 (7 bases). The CDR3 is made up of 13 amino acids. Trimming took off 7 bases at V and 5 bases at J, with 13 bases between the two ends. CDR1 is SGDLS, CDR2 YYNGEE, per germline. The whole variable domain, remainder taken from reference TRBV9 and TRBJ2-1, is DSGVTQTPKHLITATGQRVTLRCSPRSGDLSVYWYQQSLDQGLQFLIQYYNGEERAKGNILERFSAQQFPDLHSELNLSSLELGDSALYFCASRRGPNNEQFFGPGTRLTVL.

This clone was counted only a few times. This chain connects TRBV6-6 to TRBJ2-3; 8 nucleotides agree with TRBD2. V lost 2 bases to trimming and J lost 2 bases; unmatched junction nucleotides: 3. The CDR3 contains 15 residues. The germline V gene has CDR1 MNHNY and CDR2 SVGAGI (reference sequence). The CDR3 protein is CASSYTGGVTDTQYF. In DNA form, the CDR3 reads TGTGCCAGCAGTTACACGGGGGGGGTCACAGATACGCAGTATTTT.

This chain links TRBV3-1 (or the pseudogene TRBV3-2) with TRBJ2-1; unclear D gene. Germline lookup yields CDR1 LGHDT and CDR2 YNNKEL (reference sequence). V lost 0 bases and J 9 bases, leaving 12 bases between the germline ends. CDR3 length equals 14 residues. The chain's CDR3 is CASSQDLLPGEQFF. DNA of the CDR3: TGTGCCAGCAGCCAAGATTTACTCCCGGGTGAGCAGTTCTTC.

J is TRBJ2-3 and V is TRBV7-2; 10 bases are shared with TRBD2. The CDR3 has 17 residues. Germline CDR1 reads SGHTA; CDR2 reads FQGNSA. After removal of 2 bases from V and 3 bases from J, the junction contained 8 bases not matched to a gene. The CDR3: CASSLRSGGARTDTQYF. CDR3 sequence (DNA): TGTGCCAGCAGCTTAAGGAGCGGGGGGGCTAGGACAGATACGCAGTATTTT.